The entry that follows covers one T cell receptor beta chain sequence. The data were obtained in a study of T-cell memory formation after mild COVID-19. The junction had 5 bases not matched to a gene; V was cut back by 6 bases and J by 4 bases. This CDR3 has 14 residues. Germline assignment: CDR1 SQVTM and CDR2 ANQGSEA. TCRdb itself ran the 5' RACE reads through MiXCR, one entry per CDR3 protein. The repertoire has 360,000 or so distinct CDR3 sequences, around 28% of them found once; the top ten carry approximately 12%. The specimen sequenced was PBMCs or a T cell subset sorted from them (not recorded which). The receptor comes from an adult woman who had mild COVID-19 (a few samples of this study predate the infection). Cell type and time point are not known. The chain carries TRBV29-1 and TRBJ2-1; 11 bases map to TRBD2. The CDR3 sequence: CSVALAGVYNEQFF. The DNA for the CDR3 is TGCAGCGTCGCACTAGCGGGAGTGTACAATGAGCAGTTCTTC.